This T cell receptor beta chain stems from a study of blood T cells in healthy people across ages. Study-wide findings and caveats: The recorded TCR beta diversity per million T cells decreased in a roughly linear manner with age. Diversity was higher, and naive CD4+ cells more numerous, in long-lived donors than in aged donors.

Germline lookup yields CDR1 LGHNT and CDR2 FRNRAP. The CDR3 sequence is 16 residues long. V was cut by 5 bases and J by 4 bases, with 20 bases left in between. Each sample gave at least 7 million isolated PBMCs. A word on this clonotype: Its antigen remains unknown.

Together with a sample-barcoded 5' primer, a J-beta primer mix was included in a second PCR lasting about 7 to 12 cycles. The template-switch adaptor was a 5' adaptor with 12 random nucleotides. It tagged each cDNA molecule. TCRdb fed the 5' RACE reads into MiXCR, producing one record per CDR3 protein. The sample has about 1.1 million distinct CDR3 sequences; about two fifths are singletons. The chain carries TRBV12-5 and TRBJ1-2; no clear D gene. The sequencing input was blood. The clonotype comes from a man aged 18 to 29 in good health. In nucleotides, the CDR3 is TGTGCTAGTGGTGTGGAATTTGGAAACCAGTCCTATGGCTACACCTTC. Its translation: CASGVEFGNQSYGYTF.